Each of the 18 T cell receptor beta chains below was sequenced from the same sample in a study of regulatory T cells in long-lasting Graves disease. To make TCR beta libraries, researchers used iRepertoire HTBI primers and Arm-PCR of CDR3 regions. TCRdb reanalysed the multiplex PCR reads using MiXCR and keeps one entry per CDR3 protein. There are more than 350,000 distinct CDR3 sequences in the sample; 21% occur only once, and roughly an eighth lies in the top ten. Time point: persistent/refractory GD, antithyroid drugs over 5 years with positive TRAb. After RNA was extracted from PBMCs, the TCR library was made from it. This specimen consisted of peripheral blood mononuclear cells (PBMCs), obtained when the disease was refractory, from a patient treated with antithyroid drugs. The receptors here all came from a female donor with Graves disease.

In the case of this clonotype: Since a much larger clone is just one base distant, this may be a read error. The rearrangement uses TRBV28 and TRBJ2-5; 8 bases fit TRBD1. In germline, CDR1 is MDHEN, CDR2 SYDVKM. This CDR3 contains 15 residues. The J segment lost 9 bases and the V segment lost 2 bases, leaving 11 bases of the junction unmatched. The CDR3 DNA follows: TGTGCCAGCAGTTTACGGCTGGGACAGGCGGAGGCCCAGTACTTC. Protein: CASSLRLGQAEAQYF.

This clonotype appeared many times. V gene TRBV6-2 or TRBV6-3 combines with J gene TRBJ1-4, with D uncertain. The V and J ends lost 4 bases and 0 bases respectively, with 0 bases between them. This CDR3 region has 12 residues. CDR1 and CDR2 (germline): MNHEY, SVGEGT. In DNA form, the CDR3 reads TGTGCCAGCAGTTCAACTAATGAAAAACTGTTTTTT. Residues: CASSSTNEKLFF.

Only a few counts were recorded for this clonotype. This chain joins TRBV6-1 and TRBJ2-5; D is possibly TRBD2 (6 bases). CDR1 MNHNS and CDR2 SASEGT come from the germline V gene. V lost 8 bases and J lost 10, with 20 bases in between. The CDR3 is 13 residues long. This CDR3 reads CASSYGGSESQYF. For the CDR3, the DNA is TGTGCCAGCTCATACGGGGGAAGTGAAAGCCAGTACTTC.

This clonotype was counted at least ten times. The V and J genes are TRBV4-1 and TRBJ1-1; D gene ambiguous. V lost 1 base and J 6 bases, leaving 6 bases between the germline ends. Germline V gene lookup returns CDR1 MGHRA and CDR2 YSYEKL. This CDR3 spans 12 amino acids. CDR3 loop: CASSQVGAEAFF. The CDR3 region has the DNA TGCGCCAGCAGCCAAGTGGGCGCTGAAGCTTTCTTT.

The gene calls are TRBV30 and TRBJ2-7; TRBD1 aligns across 8 bases. Germline V CDR1 and CDR2: GTSNPN, SVGIG (reference sequence). V was pared by 3 bases and J by 3 bases, with 4 bases of the junction left unmatched. The CDR3 extends over 13 amino acids. This CDR3 is CAWSDGTGYEQYF. The CDR3 DNA is TGTGCCTGGAGCGACGGGACAGGCTACGAGCAGTACTTC.

The chain's CDR3 is CASSLGGQSSGNTIYF. DNA of the CDR3: TGCGCCAGCAGCTTGGGTGGACAGAGCTCTGGAAACACCATATATTTT. This chain connects TRBV5-1 to TRBJ1-3; D may be TRBD1 (6 bases). The CDR3 consists of 16 residues. The V gene lost 0 bases and the J gene lost 0 bases, with 10 bases spanning the gap. Germline CDR1 SGHRS, CDR2 YFSETQ.

This clonotype was recorded a few times. J is TRBJ1-5 and V is TRBV6-1; possible D gene TRBD1, 5 bases. The length of the CDR3 is 16 residues. Germline lookup yields CDR1 MNHNS and CDR2 SASEGT. V shed 6 bases and J shed 1 base, with 16 bases lying between them. CDR3 in DNA: TGTGCCAGCAGACCACTCCCGGGGGAGAGCAATCAGCCCCAGCATTTT. Translated, it gives CASRPLPGESNQPQHF.

This clonotype was recorded at least ten times. The chain links TRBV29-1 to TRBJ1-1, with D hard to call. The CDR3 contains 14 residues. Germline V gene sequence: CDR1 SQVTM, CDR2 ANQGSEA. Trimming stripped 7 bases from V and 1 base from J, with 16 bases between. CDR3 DNA: TGCAGCGCTCAAGGCTCCAACTCGAACACTGAAGCTTTCTTT. It encodes CSAQGSNSNTEAFF.

This clonotype was found a few times. V usage is TRBV6-1 and J usage is TRBJ2-7, with 13 bases lining up with TRBD2. V was clipped by 6 bases and J by 6 bases; unmatched bases: 14. The CDR3 has 17 amino acids. CDR1 is MNHNS, CDR2 SASEGT, per germline. In DNA form, the CDR3 reads TGTGCCAGCAGCCTTGGACTAGCGGGAGTCCCCACGGGCGAGCAGTACTTC. Its protein product is CASSLGLAGVPTGEQYF.

The rearrangement uses TRBV28 and TRBJ2-5, with D perhaps matching TRBD1 (6 bases). V was pared by 2 bases and J by 1 base, with 14 bases between. The CDR3 runs to 16 residues. The germline V gene has CDR1 MDHEN and CDR2 SYDVKM. CDR3 in DNA: TGTGCCAGCAGTTTACCCCCAGACAGGATCCAAGAGACCCAGTACTTC. Residues: CASSLPPDRIQETQYF.

This rearrangement joins TRBV6-2 or TRBV6-3 to TRBJ1-1; D not certain. CDR3 length equals 14 residues. The germline gives CDR1 MNHEY, CDR2 SVGEGT. The V gene lost 5 bases and the J gene lost 6 bases, with 16 bases spanning the gap. The chain's CDR3 is CASSPGRGRSEAFF. DNA for the CDR3: TGTGCCAGCAGTCCGGGCCGAGGAAGGTCTGAAGCTTTCTTT.

The genes are TRBV4-1 and TRBJ1-4; D unclear. The CDR3 contains 16 residues. The ends were cut back, 5 bases at V and 7 bases at J, with 20 bases in the middle. The V gene's germline CDR1 is MGHRA and CDR2 YSYEKL. As DNA, the CDR3 is TGCGCCAGCAGCTCAAGAATCGGGAGGGAGGGTGAAAAACTGTTTTTT. This translates into CASSSRIGREGEKLFF.

V usage is TRBV11-2 and J usage is TRBJ2-1, with D tentatively TRBD2 (5 bases). Between the trimmed V and J ends, which lost 1 base and 9 bases, there was a span of 16 bases. The germline V gene encodes CDR1 SGHAT and CDR2 FQNNGV. The CDR3 sequence is 15 residues long. The CDR3 DNA is TGTGCCAGCAGCTTAGGAGGGCTCGGCGGAAGTGAGCAGTTCTTC. Translating gives CASSLGGLGGSEQFF.

The chain uses TRBV6-5 and TRBJ2-2; a weak D match, TRBD2 (5 bases). The CDR3 totals 17 residues. The germline V gene has CDR1 MNHEY and CDR2 SVGAGI. V shed 0 bases and J shed 4 bases, with 15 bases lying between them. The CDR3 DNA follows: TGTGCCAGCAGTTACTCCGATCTAGGGAGACGCACCGGGGAGCTGTTTTTT. This sequence encodes CASSYSDLGRRTGELFF.

There are many counts of this clonotype. This chain joins TRBV29-1 and TRBJ2-5, with 10 bases that match TRBD2. Trimming took 7 bases from V and 4 from J; bases not matched to a gene: 15. CDR1 is SQVTM, CDR2 ANQGSEA, per germline. The CDR3 extends over 16 amino acids. CDR3 region: CSGMTSGSLSGETQYF. CDR3 in DNA: TGCAGCGGCATGACTAGCGGGTCCCTGTCGGGAGAGACCCAGTACTTC.

The chain is built from TRBV4-1 and TRBJ2-7, with TRBD1 matching 9 bases. Trimming removed 3 bases from V and 4 bases from J; junction bases left unmatched: 10. The CDR3 is made up of 16 amino acids. Germline V gives CDR1 MGHRA, CDR2 YSYEKL. CDR3 bases: TGCGCCAGCAGCCAGCAACCGTCGACAGGGGGGTACGAGCAGTACTTC. Residues: CASSQQPSTGGYEQYF.

This chain uses TRBV5-5 with TRBJ2-1; D is possibly TRBD1 or TRBD2 (5 bases each). The CDR3 runs to 13 residues. Germline CDR1 SGHKS, CDR2 YYEKEE (reference sequence). The germline V and J ends were trimmed by 3 bases and 10 bases, with 14 bases remaining between them. Here the CDR3 DNA reads TGTGCCAGCAGCTCACTGCTGGGACCGGAGCAGTTCTTC. Encoded protein: CASSSLLGPEQFF. Variable domain in full (rest from reference TRBV5-5 and TRBJ2-1): DAGVTQSPTHLIKTRGQQVTLRCSPISGHKSVSWYQQVLGQGPQFIFQYYEKEERGRGNFPDRFSARQFPNYSSELNVNALLLGDSALYLCASSSLLGPEQFFGPGTRLTVL.

This clonotype was detected ten times or more. The rearrangement joins TRBV7-2 to TRBJ2-7; weak D call: TRBD2 (5 bases). With 5 bases removed from V and 0 bases from J, the gap between germline ends came to 14 bases. Germline loops: CDR1 SGHTA, CDR2 FQGNSA. CDR3 size: 15 residues. The chain's CDR3 is CASSPWTVSSYEQYF. In DNA form, the CDR3 reads TGTGCCAGCAGCCCCTGGACTGTCAGCTCCTACGAGCAGTACTTC.